These T cell receptor beta chains were read from a single sample in a study of OX40 agonist ivuxolimab in advanced cancers. The assay was immunoSEQ multiplex PCR, and TCRdb's table has in-frame clones only and misses some. The sample shows some 140,000 clones, just over 90% of them seen only once. The material sequenced was CD4+ or CD8+ T cells sorted from blood, taken in a trial of the OX40 agonist ivuxolimab. These receptors were taken from an adult with an advanced solid tumor such as melanoma, head and neck, liver or kidney cancer. CDR3s include the opening cysteine and the closing phenylalanine or tryptophan. The order of the fields is V gene, clone size, J gene, D gene, CDR3 protein, CDR3 DNA. D genes are given only for firm matches. The size field is filled for only some rows; it gives once, few, many or a size class.

>TRBV7-2|.|TRBJ1-1|TRBD1
CASSLEGQATAFF
TGTGCCAGCAGCTTAGAGGGACAGGCTACTGCTTTCTTT
>TRBV5-1|.|TRBJ1-4|.
CASSLAGGGREKLFF
TGCGCCAGCAGCTTGGCCGGGGGGGGCCGAGAAAAACTGTTTTTT
>TRBV5-1|.|TRBJ2-7|.
CASSLVGEQYF
TGCGCCAGCAGCTTGGTCGGCGAGCAGTACTTC
>TRBV4-3|.|TRBJ2-2|.
CASSQSGELFF
TGCGCCAGCAGCCAATCCGGGGAGCTGTTTTTT
>TRBV7-3|.|TRBJ2-1|TRBD2
CASSFSGREQFF
TGTGCCAGCAGTTTTAGCGGGAGGGAGCAGTTCTTC
>TRBV7-9|.|TRBJ1-1|.
CASRMGSSVNTEAFF
TGTGCCAGCAGAATGGGGTCCAGTGTGAACACTGAAGCTTTCTTT
>TRBV25-1|once|TRBJ1-2|TRBD1
CASSPGDRYYGYTF
TGTGCCAGCAGTCCGGGGGACAGATACTATGGCTACACCTTC
>TRBV6-4|.|TRBJ2-2|.
CASSEFPPRELFF
TGTGCCAGCAGCGAATTCCCACCTAGGGAGCTGTTTTTT
>TRBV18|.|TRBJ2-5|.
CASSSNGVPGETQYF
TGTGCCAGCTCATCGAATGGGGTACCGGGGGAGACCCAGTACTTC
>TRBV19|.|TRBJ2-1|.
CASSAQGDSHNEQFF
TGTGCCAGTAGTGCCCAGGGTGACAGCCACAATGAGCAGTTCTTC
>TRBV7-8|.|TRBJ2-7|TRBD1
CASSLEGSGTGKQYF
TGTGCCAGCAGCTTAGAAGGCTCCGGGACAGGGAAGCAGTACTTC